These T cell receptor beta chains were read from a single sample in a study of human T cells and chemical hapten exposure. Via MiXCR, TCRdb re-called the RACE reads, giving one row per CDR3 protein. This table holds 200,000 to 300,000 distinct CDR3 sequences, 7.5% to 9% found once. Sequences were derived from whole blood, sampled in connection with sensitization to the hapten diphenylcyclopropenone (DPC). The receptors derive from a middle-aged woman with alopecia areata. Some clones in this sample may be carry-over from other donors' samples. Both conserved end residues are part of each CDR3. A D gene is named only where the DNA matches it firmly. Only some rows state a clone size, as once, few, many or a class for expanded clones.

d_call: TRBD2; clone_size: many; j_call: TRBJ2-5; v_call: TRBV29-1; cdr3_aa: CSVGGRLAAAALTQYF; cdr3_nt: TGCAGCGTCGGGGGGCGACTAGCGGCAGCCGCGTTGACCCAGTACTTC
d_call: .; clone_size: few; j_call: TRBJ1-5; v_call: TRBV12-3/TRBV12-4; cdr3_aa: CASSPRYNQPQHF; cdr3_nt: TGTGCCAGCAGTCCCCGCTACAATCAGCCCCAGCATTTT
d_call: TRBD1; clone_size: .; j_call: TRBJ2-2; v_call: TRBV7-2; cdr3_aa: CASSLAGTGGAGELFF; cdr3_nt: TGTGCCAGCAGCTTAGCTGGGACAGGGGGAGCCGGGGAGCTGTTTTTT
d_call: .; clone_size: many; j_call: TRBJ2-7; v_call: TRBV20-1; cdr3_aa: CSARRSPGFSSYEQYF; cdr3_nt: TGCAGTGCTAGGCGAAGCCCCGGTTTTAGCTCCTACGAGCAGTACTTC
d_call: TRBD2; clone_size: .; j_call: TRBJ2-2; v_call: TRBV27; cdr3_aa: CASTSILAGNTGELFF; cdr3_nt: TGTGCCAGCACTTCCATACTAGCGGGAAACACCGGGGAGCTGTTTTTT
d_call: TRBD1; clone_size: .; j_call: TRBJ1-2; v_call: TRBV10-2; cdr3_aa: CASSPGQGVGGYTF; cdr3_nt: TGCGCCAGCAGCCCCGGCCAGGGGGTAGGTGGCTACACCTTC
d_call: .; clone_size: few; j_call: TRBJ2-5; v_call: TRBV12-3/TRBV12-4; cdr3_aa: CASTMLAYQETQYF; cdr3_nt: TGTGCCAGCACCATGCTCGCGTACCAAGAGACCCAGTACTTC
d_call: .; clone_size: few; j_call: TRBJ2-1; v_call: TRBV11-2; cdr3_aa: CASSLGARTNEQFF; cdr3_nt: TGTGCCAGCAGCTTAGGGGCACGGACCAATGAGCAGTTCTTC
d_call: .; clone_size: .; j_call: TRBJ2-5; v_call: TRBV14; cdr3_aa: CASSQVGGGVETQYF; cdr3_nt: TGTGCCAGCAGCCAAGTTGGAGGGGGCGTGGAGACCCAGTACTTC
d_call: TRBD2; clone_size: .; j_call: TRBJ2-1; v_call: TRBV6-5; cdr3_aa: CASSTFRGRSGTSYNEQFF; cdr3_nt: TGTGCCAGCAGTACTTTTCGCGGGAGGTCTGGGACATCTTACAATGAGCAGTTCTTC
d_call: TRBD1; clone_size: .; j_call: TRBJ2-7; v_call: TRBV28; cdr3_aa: CASRVGTGAYEQYF; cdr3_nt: TGTGCCAGCAGGGTCGGGACAGGGGCCTACGAGCAGTACTTC
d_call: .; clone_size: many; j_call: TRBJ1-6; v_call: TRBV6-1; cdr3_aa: CASSEVGGSSYNSPLHF; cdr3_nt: TGTGCCAGCAGTGAAGTAGGCGGCAGCTCCTATAATTCACCCCTCCACTTT
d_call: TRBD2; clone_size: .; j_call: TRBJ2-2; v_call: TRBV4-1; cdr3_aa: CASSQLVGLAGGNTGELFF; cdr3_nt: TGCGCCAGCAGCCAACTTGTAGGACTAGCGGGAGGAAATACCGGGGAGCTGTTTTTT
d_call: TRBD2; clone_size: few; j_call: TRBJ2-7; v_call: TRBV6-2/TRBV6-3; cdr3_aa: CASSIAGFLYEQYF; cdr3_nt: TGTGCCAGCTCTATAGCGGGATTCCTCTACGAGCAGTACTTC
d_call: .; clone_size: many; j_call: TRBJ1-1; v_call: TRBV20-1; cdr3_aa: CSASYGVGSTEAFF; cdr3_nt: TGCAGTGCTAGTTATGGGGTGGGTTCTACTGAAGCTTTCTTT
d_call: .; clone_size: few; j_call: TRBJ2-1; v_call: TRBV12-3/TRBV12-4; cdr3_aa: CASSPSRASYNEQFF; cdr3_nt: TGTGCCAGCAGCCCTTCTCGGGCCTCCTACAATGAGCAGTTCTTC
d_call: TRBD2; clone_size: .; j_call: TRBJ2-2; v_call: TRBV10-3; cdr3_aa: CAISGSIERLAGAPAGELFF; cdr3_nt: TGTGCCATCAGTGGTTCCATCGAGCGTTTAGCGGGAGCTCCGGCCGGGGAGCTGTTTTTT
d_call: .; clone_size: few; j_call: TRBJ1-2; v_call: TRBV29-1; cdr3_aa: CSVPGEGADGYTF; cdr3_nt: TGCAGCGTCCCCGGAGAAGGGGCGGATGGCTACACCTTC
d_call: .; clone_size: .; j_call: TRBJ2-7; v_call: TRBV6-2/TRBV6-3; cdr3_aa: CASSETGQTYEQYF; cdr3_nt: TGTGCCAGCAGCGAGACGGGACAAACCTACGAGCAGTACTTC
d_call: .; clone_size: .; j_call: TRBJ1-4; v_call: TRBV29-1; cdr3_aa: CSVDDSSGKLFF; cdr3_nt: TGCAGCGTTGATGATAGCTCAGGAAAACTGTTTTTT
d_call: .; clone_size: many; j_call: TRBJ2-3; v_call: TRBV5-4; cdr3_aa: CASSLNPGSTDTQYF; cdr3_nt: TGTGCCAGCAGCTTGAACCCGGGGAGCACAGATACGCAGTATTTT
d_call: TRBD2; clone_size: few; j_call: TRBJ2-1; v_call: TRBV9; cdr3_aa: CASSHPPGLAGYNEQFF; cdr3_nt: TGTGCCAGCAGCCATCCACCGGGACTAGCGGGATACAATGAGCAGTTCTTC
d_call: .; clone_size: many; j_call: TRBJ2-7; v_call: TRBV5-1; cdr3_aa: CASSSDRRQYEQYF; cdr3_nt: TGCGCCAGCAGCTCCGACAGGAGACAATACGAGCAGTACTTC
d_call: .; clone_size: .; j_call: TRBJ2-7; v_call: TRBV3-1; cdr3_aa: CASSQDGRRVDSYEQYF; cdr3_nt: TGTGCCAGCAGCCAAGATGGGAGGCGGGTTGACTCCTACGAGCAGTACTTC
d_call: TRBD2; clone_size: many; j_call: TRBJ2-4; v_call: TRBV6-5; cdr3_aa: CASSYRGVDKNIQYF; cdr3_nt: TGTGCCAGCAGTTACCGGGGGGTCGACAAAAACATTCAGTACTTC
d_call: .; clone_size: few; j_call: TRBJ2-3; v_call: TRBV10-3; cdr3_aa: CAISIAASTDTQYF; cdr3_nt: TGTGCCATCAGTATAGCGGCGTCCACAGATACGCAGTATTTT
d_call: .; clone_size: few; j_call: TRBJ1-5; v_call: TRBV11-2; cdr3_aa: CASSPDSRAQPQHF; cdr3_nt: TGTGCCAGCAGCCCCGACAGTAGAGCTCAGCCCCAGCATTTT
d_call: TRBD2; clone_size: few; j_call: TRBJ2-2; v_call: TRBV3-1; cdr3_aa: CASSQRAGVRTGELFF; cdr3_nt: TGTGCCAGCAGCCAGAGAGCGGGAGTTCGGACCGGGGAGCTGTTTTTT
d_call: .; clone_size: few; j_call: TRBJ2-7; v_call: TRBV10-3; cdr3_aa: CAISESRDAEQYF; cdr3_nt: TGTGCCATCAGTGAGTCCCGGGACGCCGAGCAGTACTTC
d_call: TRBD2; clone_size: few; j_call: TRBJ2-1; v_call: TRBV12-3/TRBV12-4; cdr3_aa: CASTARREGYNEQFF; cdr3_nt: TGTGCCAGCACCGCGCGTCGGGAGGGGTACAATGAGCAGTTCTTC
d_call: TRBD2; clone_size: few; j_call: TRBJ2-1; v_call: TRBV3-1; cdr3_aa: CASSLTSGSRSYNEQFF; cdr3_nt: TGTGCCAGCAGCCTTACTAGCGGATCCCGAAGTTACAATGAGCAGTTCTTC
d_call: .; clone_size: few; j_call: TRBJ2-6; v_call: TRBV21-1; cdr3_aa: CASREGRSGANVLTF; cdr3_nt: TGTGCCAGCAGGGAAGGGCGCTCTGGGGCCAACGTCCTGACTTTC
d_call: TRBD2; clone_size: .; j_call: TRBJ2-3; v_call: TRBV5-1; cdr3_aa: CASSLKAGLQTDTQYF; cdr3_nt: TGCGCCAGCAGCTTAAAAGCGGGACTCCAAACAGATACGCAGTATTTT
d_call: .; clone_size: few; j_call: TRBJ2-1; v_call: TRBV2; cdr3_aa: CASRTWRGDVISYNEQFF; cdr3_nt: TGTGCCAGTAGAACTTGGCGGGGCGACGTCATTTCCTACAATGAGCAGTTCTTC
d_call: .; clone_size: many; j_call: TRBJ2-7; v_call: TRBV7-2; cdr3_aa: CASSLGGTPNYEQYF; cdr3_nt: TGTGCCAGCAGCTTAGGAGGGACACCAAACTACGAGCAGTACTTC
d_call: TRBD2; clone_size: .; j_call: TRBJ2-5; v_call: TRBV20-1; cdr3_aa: CSARDPAGGPRETQYF; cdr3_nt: TGCAGTGCTAGAGATCCAGCGGGAGGGCCCAGAGAGACCCAGTACTTC
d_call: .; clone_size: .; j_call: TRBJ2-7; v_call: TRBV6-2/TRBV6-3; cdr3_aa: CASSYGGGAPVRNEQYF; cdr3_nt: TGTGCCAGCAGTTACGGTGGAGGGGCCCCCGTGAGGAACGAGCAGTACTTC
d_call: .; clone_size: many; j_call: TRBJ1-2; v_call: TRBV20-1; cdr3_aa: CSAIWGAVNYGYTF; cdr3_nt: TGCAGTGCAATCTGGGGGGCGGTTAACTATGGCTACACCTTC
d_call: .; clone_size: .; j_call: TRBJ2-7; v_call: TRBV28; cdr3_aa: CATHSGQTDEQYF; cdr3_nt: TGTGCCACCCACTCCGGACAGACAGACGAGCAGTACTTC
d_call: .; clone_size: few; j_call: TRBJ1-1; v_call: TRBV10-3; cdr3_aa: CAISAATNTEAFF; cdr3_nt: TGTGCCATCAGTGCGGCAACGAACACTGAAGCTTTCTTT
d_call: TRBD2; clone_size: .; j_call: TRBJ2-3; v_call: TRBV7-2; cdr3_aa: CASSLRLAGVTDTQYF; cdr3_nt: TGTGCCAGCAGCTTAAGACTAGCGGGAGTCACAGATACGCAGTATTTT
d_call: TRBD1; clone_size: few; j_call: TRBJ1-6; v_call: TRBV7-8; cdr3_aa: CASSLPLGQTNSPLHF; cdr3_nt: TGTGCCAGCAGCTTACCCCTGGGACAGACAAATTCACCCCTCCACTTT
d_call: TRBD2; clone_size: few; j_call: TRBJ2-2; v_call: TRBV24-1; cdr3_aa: CATRPTSGRVTGELFF; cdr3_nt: TGTGCCACCAGACCCACTAGCGGGAGGGTCACCGGGGAGCTGTTTTTT
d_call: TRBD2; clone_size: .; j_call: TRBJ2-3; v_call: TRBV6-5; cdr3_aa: CASSYSMREGTSDTQYF; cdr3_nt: TGTGCCAGCAGTTACTCGATGAGGGAGGGCACCTCAGATACGCAGTATTTT
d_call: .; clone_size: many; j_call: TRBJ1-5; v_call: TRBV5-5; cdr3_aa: CASSFVGGVGNQPQHF; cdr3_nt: TGTGCCAGCAGCTTCGTCGGAGGAGTGGGCAATCAGCCCCAGCATTTT
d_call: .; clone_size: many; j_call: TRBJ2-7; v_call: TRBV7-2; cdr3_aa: CASSLGRRSYEQYF; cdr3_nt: TGTGCCAGCAGCTTAGGCAGGCGCTCCTACGAGCAGTACTTC
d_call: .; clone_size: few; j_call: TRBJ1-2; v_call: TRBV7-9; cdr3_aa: CASTLGEGNYGYTF; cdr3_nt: TGTGCCAGCACTCTAGGGGAGGGTAACTATGGCTACACCTTC
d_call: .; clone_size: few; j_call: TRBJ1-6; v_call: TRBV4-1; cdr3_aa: CASSQDLGQYNSPLHF; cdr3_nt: TGCGCCAGCAGCCAAGATCTCGGGCAGTATAATTCACCCCTCCACTTT
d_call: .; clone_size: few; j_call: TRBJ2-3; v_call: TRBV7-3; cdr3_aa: CASSFGSGTDTQYF; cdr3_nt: TGTGCCAGCAGCTTCGGGTCAGGCACAGATACGCAGTATTTT
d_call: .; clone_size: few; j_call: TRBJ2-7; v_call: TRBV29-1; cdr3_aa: CSQNRVSYEQYF; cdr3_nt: TGCAGCCAGAACAGGGTTTCCTACGAGCAGTACTTC
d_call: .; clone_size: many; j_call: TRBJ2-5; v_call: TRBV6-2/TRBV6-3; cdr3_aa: CASSPQETQYF; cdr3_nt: TGTGCCAGCAGCCCACAAGAGACCCAGTACTTC
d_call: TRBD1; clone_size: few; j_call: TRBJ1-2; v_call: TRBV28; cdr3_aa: CASKETGAHIYGYTF; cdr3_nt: TGTGCCAGCAAGGAGACAGGGGCCCATATCTATGGCTACACCTTC
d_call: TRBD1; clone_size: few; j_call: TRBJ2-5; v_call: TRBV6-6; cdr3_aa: CASSYGRQGQETQYF; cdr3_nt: TGTGCCAGCAGTTACGGTCGACAGGGTCAAGAGACCCAGTACTTC
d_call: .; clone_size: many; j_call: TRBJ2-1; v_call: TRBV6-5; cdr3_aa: CASSSPGSYNEQFF; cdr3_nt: TGTGCCAGCAGTTCCCCAGGGTCCTACAATGAGCAGTTCTTC
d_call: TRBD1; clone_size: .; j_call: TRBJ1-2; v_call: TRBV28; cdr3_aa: CASRYLGTDYGYTF; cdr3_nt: TGTGCCAGCAGATACTTGGGGACAGACTATGGCTACACCTTC
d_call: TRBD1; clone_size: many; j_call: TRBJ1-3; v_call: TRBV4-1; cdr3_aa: CASSQDWTGGSVSGNTIYF; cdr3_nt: TGCGCCAGCAGCCAAGATTGGACAGGGGGATCAGTCTCTGGAAACACCATATATTTT
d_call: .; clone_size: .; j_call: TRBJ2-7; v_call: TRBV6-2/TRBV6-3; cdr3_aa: CASSNLWEQYF; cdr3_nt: TGTGCCAGCAGTAATCTCTGGGAGCAGTACTTC
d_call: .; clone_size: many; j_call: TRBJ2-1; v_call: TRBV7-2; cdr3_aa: CASSPLGTPVEF; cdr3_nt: TGTGCCAGCAGCCCCCTTGGGACTCCGGTAGAGTTC
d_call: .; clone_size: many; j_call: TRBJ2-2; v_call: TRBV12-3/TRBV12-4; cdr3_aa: CASSPFRPGTTGELFF; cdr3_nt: TGTGCCAGCAGCCCCTTTAGGCCGGGGACCACCGGGGAGCTGTTTTTT
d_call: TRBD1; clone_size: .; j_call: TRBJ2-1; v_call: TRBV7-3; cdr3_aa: CASSFWDRDEQFF; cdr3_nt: TGTGCCAGCAGCTTTTGGGACAGGGATGAGCAGTTCTTC